This T cell receptor beta chain came from a study of breast tumors, draining lymph nodes, adjacent tissues. Overall study results and limits: Data only fit, rather than demonstrated, lymph node origin of most tumor T cells. Tumor repertoires ranked between lymph nodes and nontumor tissue in diversity, with V and J gene preferences.

Axillary draining lymph nodes of breast cancer patients supplied the node samples. The CDR3 loop spans 14 amino acids. With 8 bases removed from V and 0 bases from J, the gap between germline ends came to 14 bases. The V gene's germline CDR1 is MNHEY and CDR2 SVGAGI. TCRdb re-called the multiplex PCR reads with MiXCR, one entry per CDR3 protein. The table includes approximately 130,000 distinct CDR3 sequences, around 21% detected once. In the case of this clonotype: The antigen remains undetermined.

This TCR came from a female donor with breast cancer. Some clones in this sample may be carry-over from other donors' samples. The rearrangement joins TRBV6-5 to TRBJ2-7, with TRBD2 as a possible D gene (5 bases). The specimen sequenced was axillary lymph node tissue. The CDR3 loop is CASAVAAGSYEQYF. The CDR3 coding sequence is TGTGCCAGCGCAGTGGCCGCGGGCTCCTACGAGCAGTACTTC.